The 16 T cell receptor beta chains listed next were all sequenced from one sample in a study of cytomegalovirus exposure and HLA in healthy donors. The PCR was carried out with 60 Vbeta primers and 13 Jbeta primers. Here immunoSEQ multiplex PCR was the method, and the copy in TCRdb shows in-frame clones only, minus some. Altogether approximately 90,000 clones are present, around 85% being singletons, with the ten largest covering 6% to 7.5%. Sequences were obtained from PBMCs. These receptors originate from a middle-aged man in good health and CMV-seropositive.

The CDR3 region has the DNA TGTGCCAGCAGCTTCCAGGAAAACTATGGCTACACCTTC. Encoded protein: CASSFQENYGYTF. The chain carries TRBV11-2 and TRBJ1-2; D is uncertain. CDR3 length: 13 residues. Trimming cost V 3 bases and J 2 bases, with 7 bases left between them. Germline lookup yields CDR1 SGHAT and CDR2 FQNNGV.

This clone came up a few times. The chain couples TRBV7-8 to TRBJ2-5; tentative D call: TRBD2 (6 bases). Looked up from germline, CDR1 is SGHVS and CDR2 is FQNEAQ. V shed 5 bases and J shed 4 bases, with 14 bases lying between them. The CDR3 runs to 14 residues. The CDR3 DNA reads as TGTGCCAGCAGCACCCGAATGGGGGGAGAGACCCAGTACTTC. Protein: CASSTRMGGETQYF.

The V and J genes are TRBV5-1 and TRBJ1-6; tentatively, D is TRBD1 (6 bases). CDR3 size: 15 residues. V was pared by 0 bases and J by 8 bases, with 12 bases between. The germline V gene has CDR1 SGHRS and CDR2 YFSETQ. The CDR3 sequence is CASSLGGQGYSPLHF. The CDR3 region has the DNA TGCGCCAGCAGCTTGGGCGGTCAGGGGTATTCACCCCTCCACTTT.

The V gene is TRBV7-3, the J gene TRBJ1-2; the D gene is possibly TRBD1 (5 bases). Germline V gene data show CDR1 as SGHTA and CDR2 as FQGTGA. The CDR3 length is 14 residues. Trimming cost V 5 bases and J 8 bases, with 18 bases left between them. CDR3 bases: TGTGCCAGCAGCCCCCCCCCGTGGGGGGAAGGCTACACCTTC. It is translated as CASSPPPWGEGYTF.

The CDR3 spells CASRAGTDSSYNEQFF. As DNA, the CDR3 is TGTGCCAGCAGGGCTGGGACAGATAGCTCCTACAATGAGCAGTTCTTC. V usage is TRBV6-7 and J usage is TRBJ2-1; 7 nucleotides match TRBD1. TRBV6-7 is known as an ORF, though its function is uncertain. This CDR3 comprises 16 residues. Trimming cost V 6 bases and J 0 bases; bases outside gene matches: 8.

V is TRBV7-2 and J is TRBJ2-2; D is ambiguous. The CDR3 totals 13 residues. The germline gives CDR1 SGHTA, CDR2 FQGNSA. Trimming stripped 3 bases from V and 6 bases from J, with 8 bases between. CDR3 amino acids: CASSFGDSGELFF. The DNA for the CDR3 is TGTGCCAGCAGCTTTGGAGACTCCGGGGAGCTGTTTTTT.

The count of this clone is one. The chain links TRBV19 to TRBJ2-3; no clear D. The CDR3 spans 12 residues. Looked up from germline, CDR1 is LNHDA and CDR2 is SQIVND (reference sequence). V lost 2 bases and J 4 bases, leaving 4 bases between the germline ends. CDR3 coding DNA: TGTGCCAGTAGTATACGAGCAGATACGCAGTATTTT. Its protein product is CASSIRADTQYF.

V gene TRBV27 combines with J gene TRBJ2-2; 10 positions agree with TRBD2. Trimming took 3 bases from V and 3 from J; bases not matched to a gene: 4. This CDR3 comprises 16 residues. CDR1 and CDR2 (germline): MNHEY, SMNVEV (reference sequence). CDR3 DNA sequence: TGTGCCAGCAGTTTCCTAGCGGGAGTGGACACCGGGGAGCTGTTTTTT. Translated, it gives CASSFLAGVDTGELFF.

V and J are TRBV28 and TRBJ2-5, with 7 bases identical to TRBD1. V shed 6 bases and J 3 bases; nucleotides not matched to a gene: 10. The CDR3 sequence is 15 residues long. Germline-derived CDR1 and CDR2 are MDHEN and SYDVKM. CDR3 DNA: TGTGCCAGCAGCCCCGGGACAGTTTTGGAAGAGACCCAGTACTTC. Translating it yields CASSPGTVLEETQYF.

This chain joins TRBV18 and TRBJ2-7; 9 bases are shared with TRBD1. The germline CDR1 and CDR2 sequences are KGHSH and LQKENI. This CDR3 contains 16 residues. J was trimmed by 2 bases and V by 0 bases; bases with no gene match: 5. The CDR3 loop reads CASSPPGGTGTYEQYF. The DNA of the CDR3 is TGTGCCAGCTCACCACCGGGCGGGACAGGGACCTACGAGCAGTACTTC. Filled out from reference TRBV18 and TRBJ2-7, the complete variable domain reads NAGVMQNPRHLVRRRGQEARLRCSPMKGHSHVYWYRQLPEEGLKFMVYLQKENIIDESGMPKERFSAEFPKEGPSILRIQQVVRGDSAAYFCASSPPGGTGTYEQYFGPGTRLTVT.

As DNA, the CDR3 is TGTGCCAGCAGGACAGGTGCTTATGGCTACACCTTC. This gives the protein CASRTGAYGYTF. The genes are TRBV27 and TRBJ1-2; TRBD1 is a possible D gene (6 bases). The CDR3 has 12 amino acids. V lost 6 bases and J 5 bases, leaving 10 bases between the germline ends. CDR1 is MNHEY and CDR2 is SMNVEV in the germline V gene (reference sequence).

The CDR3 DNA follows: TGTGCCAGCAGCCCGGCCGACTTCGAGAACTATGGCTACACCTTC. Its protein product is CASSPADFENYGYTF. The chain combines TRBV7-9 with TRBJ1-2, with D uncertain. Looked up from germline, CDR1 is SEHNR and CDR2 is FQNEAQ (reference sequence). The CDR3 covers 15 residues. The V end was cut by 5 bases, the J end by 2 bases, with 15 bases between.

In this sample, this clone turned up a few times. The rearrangement links TRBV7-8 to TRBJ2-2, with D tentatively TRBD2 (6 bases). This CDR3 is built from 15 residues. Germline values: CDR1 SGHVS, CDR2 FQNEAQ. V lost 3 bases, J lost 1 base, and 9 bases lay in between. Here the CDR3 reads CASSFQGLNTGELFF. CDR3 nucleotides: TGTGCCAGCAGCTTCCAGGGACTGAACACCGGGGAGCTGTTTTTT.

This sequence joins TRBV28 and TRBJ1-5; 7 bases are a match to TRBD1. The CDR3 loop spans 15 amino acids. Germline V gene data show CDR1 as MDHEN and CDR2 as SYDVKM. V shed 7 bases, J shed 3 bases, and the junction held 9 bases outside the gene matches. The CDR3 bases are TGTGCCAGCACCATCGTGGGACAGAACAATCAGCCCCAGCATTTT. Protein: CASTIVGQNNQPQHF.

The genes are TRBV7-8 and TRBJ2-7; D is undetermined. The CDR3 is 14 amino acids. Trimming stripped 4 bases from V and 6 bases from J, with 16 bases between. Germline V gene data show CDR1 as SGHVS and CDR2 as FQNEAQ. The CDR3 DNA sequence: TGTGCCAGCAGCTCCTTGGCTGGTGTAAGCGAGCAGTACTTC. Translation gives CASSSLAGVSEQYF.

This clone was counted only a few times. V gene TRBV2 combines with J gene TRBJ2-2; 8 bases map to TRBD1. Germline V gene lookup returns CDR1 SNHLY and CDR2 FYNNEI. This CDR3 is 16 amino acids long. Unmatched junction bases numbered 6, after V lost 4 bases and J lost 2 bases. Here the CDR3 DNA reads TGTGCCAGCAGTGTAGGACAGGGAACTAACACCGGGGAGCTGTTTTTT. Its protein product is CASSVGQGTNTGELFF. The full variable domain, completed using reference TRBV2 and TRBJ2-2, is EPEVTQTPSHQVTQMGQEVILRCVPISNHLYFYWYRQILGQKVEFLVSFYNNEISEKSEIFDDQFSVERPDGSNFTLKIRSTKLEDSAMYFCASSVGQGTNTGELFFGEGSRLTVL.